This TCR beta chain was observed in a study of T cell repertoires in cytomegalovirus infection. About the study: Indications of both CMV infection and matching HLA type were provided by public TCR beta signatures.

Study-wide results and limits: CMV carriers with the relevant HLA were identified by cumulative public TCR beta family frequency.

The CDR3 spans 14 residues. Germline V gene data show CDR1 as SGHRS and CDR2 as YFSETQ. Regarding this clonotype: Its target is not known. A junction boundary mismatches the germline segment, possibly from a read error.

MiXCR, run by TCRdb on the reads, gives a single entry per CDR3 protein. Of some 920,000 distinct CDR3 sequences in the sample, around 31% were seen once. The sequencing used cultured CD8+ T cells from PBMCs, collected from culture after CMV antigen stimulation. This chain uses TRBV5-1 with TRBJ1-2, with D maybe TRBD1 (6 bases). The receptor was derived from a human donor in good health (CMV status not recorded). Some clones in this sample may be carry-over from other donors' samples. The CDR3 DNA reads TGCGCCGGCAGCTTCTCCGGGACAAACTATGGCTACACCTTC. Translation: CAGSFSGTNYGYTF.